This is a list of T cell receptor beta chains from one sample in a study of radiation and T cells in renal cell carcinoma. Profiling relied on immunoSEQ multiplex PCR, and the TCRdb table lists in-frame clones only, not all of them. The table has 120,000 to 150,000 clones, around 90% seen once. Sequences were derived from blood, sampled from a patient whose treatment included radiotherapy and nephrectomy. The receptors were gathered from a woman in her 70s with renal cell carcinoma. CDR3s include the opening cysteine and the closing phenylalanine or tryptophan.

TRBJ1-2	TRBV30	CAWSMTGVGYGYTF
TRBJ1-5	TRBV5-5	CASSFRVSEVGNQPQHF
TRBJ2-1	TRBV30	CAWSADTGYNEQFF
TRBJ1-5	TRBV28	CAIHSSNQPQHF
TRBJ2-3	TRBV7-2	CASRDSGGADTQYF
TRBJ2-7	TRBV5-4	CASSLASHAYEQYF
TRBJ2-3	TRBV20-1	CSAGTTAQYF
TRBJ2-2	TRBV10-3	CAISESAANTGELFF
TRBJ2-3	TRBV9	CASSGGTGSTDTQYF
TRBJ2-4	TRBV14	CASSLSGGSTKNIQYF